The T cell receptor (beta chain) under discussion was sequenced for a study of glioma-infiltrating T cells. General observations from the study: CDR3 overlap between tissue and blood was very small. Tissue-blood divergence was below expectation in non-neoplastic patients, above in gliomas.

The iRepertoire nested amplicon-rescue multiplex PCR amplified TCR alpha and beta CDR3s from RNA. TCRdb re-called the multiplex PCR reads through MiXCR, storing one row per CDR3 protein. The table includes tens of thousands of distinct CDR3 sequences, about 37% detected once. There are 13 residues in the CDR3. Germline V lookup: CDR1 KGHSH, CDR2 LQKENI. V was clipped by 2 bases and J by 4 bases, with 7 bases between them. The sample holds many counts of this clonotype. What it recognizes is unknown. This receptor was obtained from a human donor with low-grade glioma or glioblastoma, undergoing nonglioma brain surgery, or in good health (not recorded which). The sample comprised glioma tissue, nonneoplastic brain tissue, or PBMCs (not recorded which). This chain joins TRBV18 and TRBJ2-3; tentatively, D is TRBD1 (5 bases). The CDR3 reads CASSPGAPDTQYF. CDR3 in DNA: TGTGCCAGCTCACCAGGGGCCCCAGATACGCAGTATTTT. The whole variable domain, remainder taken from reference TRBV18 and TRBJ2-3, is NAGVMQNPRHLVRRRGQEARLRCSPMKGHSHVYWYRQLPEEGLKFMVYLQKENIIDESGMPKERFSAEFPKEGPSILRIQQVVRGDSAAYFCASSPGAPDTQYFGPGTRLTVL.